This T cell receptor beta chain emerged from a study of cytomegalovirus exposure and HLA in healthy donors (dated by TCRdb to 2016 to 2017). Regarding the study in general: A later analysis indicated that the 130 or so validation repertoires were generated on the platform also employed for the 600 to 750 repertoires of the first cohort. A separate validation cohort of 100 to 150 different subjects was used in addition to the roughly 670-subject first cohort. To predict cytomegalovirus infection status, the study combined high-throughput TCR immunosequencing, statistical association of individual TCRs with disease status, and machine learning. The study was designed to test whether signatures of past pathogen exposure could be identified by cataloging public T cell receptors. General study outcomes and caveats: The validation cohort had no HLA typing available for a later analysis, so co-occurrence within that cohort was assessed over all 130 or so repertoires. In both the original and validation cohorts, the classifier was reported to diagnose cytomegalovirus status with high specificity and sensitivity. The authors suggested that the approach could potentially be generalized to other disease states and immunological phenotypes. Three of the identified cytomegalovirus-associated TCR beta chains were confirmed in vitro to be specific for cytomegalovirus antigens. In the study, 150 to 200 TCR beta chains were listed as associated with cytomegalovirus. While some public TCRs were present in many individuals, most TCR sequences turned up only very rarely across donors. In a later analysis, TCRs clustered in the first cohort were found to also tend to co-occur in the roughly 110 validation repertoires, with 94% of cluster scores above 0.

Separate from the roughly 700-subject first cohort, the validation cohort of about 110 subjects was the group to which the donors belonged. The library was made by the immunoSEQ multiplex PCR assay. In the paper's pipeline: A statistical classification framework was built to diagnose cytomegalovirus status from the catalog of TCR beta chain sequences. The table was pulled from immuneACCESS by TCRdb, which kept in-frame rearrangements only. Such tables lose some clones; where checked, under half of the loss comes from unresolved V genes, and the rest has no known cause. V, J and clone size reflect that table, while D and trimming were determined from the DNA. The sample table contains roughly 150,000 clones; only one count was recorded for around nine tenths of them. The ten most abundant clones make up around 10% of the sample. V is trimmed back by 4 bases and J by 7 bases, and the junction contains 9 bases that no gene match accounts for. The CDR3, cysteine through phenylalanine, is 15 amino acids long. Here the CDR3 DNA is all that survives: 45 bases in frame from base 1. The germline V gene (reference sequence) gives CDR1 as LNHDA and CDR2 as SQIVND.

Concerning this clone itself: Its cognate antigen has yet to be identified. Per-base qualities were not stored, and no clone one base away is much larger.

The chain is assembled from TRBV19 and TRBJ1-4; the junction holds 7 bases that match TRBD1. Material for sequencing was PBMCs. The receptor comes from a man between 18 and 35 years old in good health and CMV-seropositive. Here the CDR3 is given as CASSTGTAVIEKLFF. The sequence in DNA is TGTGCCAGTAGTACCGGGACAGCCGTAATTGAAAAACTGTTTTTT.